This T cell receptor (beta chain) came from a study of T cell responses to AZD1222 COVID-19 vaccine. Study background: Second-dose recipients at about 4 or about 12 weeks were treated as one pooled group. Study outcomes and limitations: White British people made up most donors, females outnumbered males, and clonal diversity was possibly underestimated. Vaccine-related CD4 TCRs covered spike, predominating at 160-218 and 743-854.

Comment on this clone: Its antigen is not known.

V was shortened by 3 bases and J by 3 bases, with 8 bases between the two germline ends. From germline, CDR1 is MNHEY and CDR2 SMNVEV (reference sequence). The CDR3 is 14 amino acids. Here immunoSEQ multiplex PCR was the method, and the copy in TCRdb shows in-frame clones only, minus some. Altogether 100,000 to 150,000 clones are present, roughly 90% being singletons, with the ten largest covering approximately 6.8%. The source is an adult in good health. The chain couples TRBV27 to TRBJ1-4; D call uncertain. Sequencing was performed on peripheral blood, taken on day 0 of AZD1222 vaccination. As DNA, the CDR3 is TGTGCCAGCAGTTTCTTAGAATCTAATGAAAAACTGTTTTTT. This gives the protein CASSFLESNEKLFF. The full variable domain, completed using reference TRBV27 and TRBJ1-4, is EAQVTQNPRYLITVTGKKLTVTCSQNMNHEYMSWYRQDPGLGLRQIYYSMNVEVTDKGDVPEGYKVSRKEKRNFPLILESPSPNQTSLYFCASSFLESNEKLFFGSGTQLSVL.